These T cell receptor beta chains were read from a single sample in a study of control samples from healthy donors and cancer patients. This table comes from immunoSEQ multiplex PCR, and its TCRdb copy is limited to in-frame clones, with some not included. The repertoire consists of about 180,000 clones, with roughly 92% occurring once and the leading ten covering 1.2% to 1.5%. The sequencing sample was made of blood. The receptors derive from a man aged 25 to 40 in good health. Each CDR3 is given with its conserved first and last residue. The order of the fields is D gene, J gene, V gene, clone size, CDR3 protein, CDR3 DNA. A D gene is named only where the DNA matches it firmly. Size is omitted from some rows. Given values are once, few, many or a class for expanded clones.

. | TRBJ2-7 | TRBV19 | . | CASMSAAYEQYF | TGTGCCAGTATGAGCGCGGCCTACGAGCAGTACTTC
. | TRBJ1-1 | TRBV7-9 | . | CASSLDMNTEAFF | TGTGCCAGCAGCCTAGACATGAACACTGAAGCTTTCTTT
. | TRBJ1-2 | TRBV21-1 | . | CASSRGGWNYGYTF | TGTGCCAGCAGCAGGGGGGGGTGGAACTATGGCTACACCTTC
. | TRBJ2-7 | TRBV18 | . | CASSPSPSRSGGHEQYF | TGTGCCAGCTCGCCAAGCCCGAGTAGGTCTGGAGGCCACGAGCAGTACTTC
. | TRBJ1-6 | TRBV30 | . | CAWSPLGVDSPLHF | TGTGCCTGGAGTCCCCTAGGGGTAGATTCACCCCTCCACTTT
TRBD1 | TRBJ1-5 | TRBV5-5 | . | CASSSDRGHDNQPQHF | TGTGCCAGCAGCTCGGACAGGGGGCACGACAATCAGCCCCAGCATTTT
. | TRBJ2-2 | TRBV24-1 | . | CATSISGANTGELFF | TGTGCCACCAGTATATCGGGAGCGAACACCGGGGAGCTGTTTTTT
TRBD2 | TRBJ2-1 | TRBV4-3 | many | CASSQEAGGYNEQFF | TGCGCCAGCAGCCAAGAAGCGGGGGGATACAATGAGCAGTTCTTC
TRBD1 | TRBJ1-1 | TRBV11-2 | many | CASSARRGPEAFF | TGTGCCAGCAGCGCCCGGAGGGGGCCTGAAGCTTTCTTT
TRBD2 | TRBJ2-7 | TRBV9 | . | CASSPMGEGNEQYF | TGTGCCAGCAGCCCTATGGGGGAGGGGAACGAGCAGTACTTC
. | TRBJ2-7 | TRBV10-3 | once | CAIRDTGLSYEQYF | TGTGCCATCAGGGATACGGGATTATCTTACGAGCAGTACTTC